A single sample is the source of the 8 T cell receptor beta chains below, sequenced in a study of CD8+CD57+ T cells in acquired aplastic anemia. Genomic DNA, serving as template, underwent TCR beta VDJ and CDR3 profiling. TCRdb analysed the reads with MiXCR anew, one entry per CDR3 protein. The sample has about 71,000 distinct CDR3 sequences, 50% to 55% seen once. Sequences were obtained from sorted CD4+, CD8+, or CD8+CD57+ T cells (not recorded which) from PBMCs. These receptors all come from a human donor in good health, serving as a control.

This clonotype was recorded once. V gene TRBV7-2 combines with J gene TRBJ2-3; D not resolved. The germline V gene has CDR1 SGHTA and CDR2 FQGNSA. V lost 1 base to trimming and J lost 4 bases, with 9 bases between them. The CDR3 totals 14 residues. The CDR3 DNA is TGTGCCAGCAGCTTAGGGGTATTGGCAGATACGCAGTATTTT. This translates into CASSLGVLADTQYF.

Details on this clonotype: Possible read error: a much larger clone is one base away. The gene calls are TRBV6-1 and TRBJ2-1; tentatively, D is TRBD1 or TRBD2 (5 bases each). V was pared by 8 bases and J by 4 bases, with 21 bases between. The germline CDR1 and CDR2 sequences are MNHNS and SASEGT. The CDR3 loop spans 16 amino acids. The CDR3 DNA is TGTGCCAGCGCGCTCGGGGCTGTCCTATCGTACAATGAGCAGTTCTTC. Translated, it gives CASALGAVLSYNEQFF.

This clonotype was seen only once. One end of the junction is discordant with germline, which a read error may explain. J is TRBJ2-1 and V is TRBV11-2, with a possible D match to TRBD1 (5 bases). Germline assignment: CDR1 SGHAT and CDR2 FQNNGV. This CDR3 spans 13 amino acids. Here the CDR3 reads CDSNRAIFDEQFF. In DNA, the CDR3 is TGCGACAGCAACCGAGCTATTTTCGATGAGCAGTTCTTC. Combining the CDR3 with reference TRBV11-2 and TRBJ2-1 gives the whole variable domain EAGVAQSPRYKIIEKRQSVAFWCNPISGHATLYWYQQILGQGPKLLIQFQNNGVVDDSQLPKDRFSAERLKGVDSTLKIQPAKLEDSAVYLCDSNRAIFDEQFFGPGTRLTVL.

In this sample, this clonotype turned up many times. Written as DNA, the CDR3 is TGTGCCAGCAGACAGACCATAGGGACTGAAGCTTTCTTT. Translated, it gives CASRQTIGTEAFF. The J gene is TRBJ1-1, the V gene TRBV2, with D unresolved. Trimming took 6 bases from V and 5 from J, leaving 13 bases between them. Germline lookup yields CDR1 SNHLY and CDR2 FYNNEI. This CDR3 spans 13 amino acids.

This clonotype was observed at least ten times. This rearrangement joins TRBV30 to TRBJ2-7; 7 bases align to TRBD1. The germline CDR1 and CDR2 sequences are GTSNPN and SVGIG (reference sequence). The length of the CDR3 is 15 residues. V shed 5 bases, J shed 0 bases, and the junction held 10 bases outside the gene matches. The CDR3 DNA follows: TGTGCCTGGGGGGACAGCTCCTCAGCCTCCTACGAGCAGTACTTC. Protein: CAWGDSSSASYEQYF.

V and J are TRBV7-4 and TRBJ1-1, with D possibly TRBD1 on 6 matching bases. Between the trimmed V and J ends, which lost 0 bases and 10 bases, there was a span of 9 bases. Germline CDR1 is SGHVT and CDR2 is SQSDAQ. The CDR3 is 12 amino acids. CDR3 coding DNA: TGTGCCAGCAGCTTAGCAGGGGGATCAGCTTTCTTT. Its translation is CASSLAGGSAFF.

This clonotype was counted ten times or more. The chain uses TRBV14 and TRBJ2-3; D unresolved. Germline V gives CDR1 SGHDN, CDR2 FVKESK. Trimming left V 4 bases short and J 2 bases short, with 19 bases between. This CDR3 contains 17 residues. The CDR3 DNA sequence: TGTGCCAGCAGCCCTCTTGCAGTGGTCCAAAACACAGATACGCAGTATTTT. It is translated as CASSPLAVVQNTDTQYF.

This chain joins TRBV19 and TRBJ1-2; D uncertain. The CDR3 is made up of 13 amino acids. Trimming cost V 6 bases and J 2 bases, with 10 bases left between them. Germline loops: CDR1 LNHDA, CDR2 SQIVND (reference sequence). CDR3 DNA sequence: TGTGCCAGTAGCCCTACACCGAACTATGGCTACACCTTC. Encoded protein: CASSPTPNYGYTF.